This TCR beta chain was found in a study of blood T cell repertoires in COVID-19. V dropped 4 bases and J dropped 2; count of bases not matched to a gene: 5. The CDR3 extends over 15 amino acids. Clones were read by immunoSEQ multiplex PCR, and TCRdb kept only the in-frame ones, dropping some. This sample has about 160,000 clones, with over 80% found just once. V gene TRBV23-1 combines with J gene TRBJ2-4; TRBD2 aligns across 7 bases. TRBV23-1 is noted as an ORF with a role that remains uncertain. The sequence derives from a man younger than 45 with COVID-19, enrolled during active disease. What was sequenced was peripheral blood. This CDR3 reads CASSRGGKSKNIQYF. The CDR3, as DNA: TGCGCCAGCAGTCGGGGAGGGAAATCCAAAAACATTCAGTACTTC.